This T cell receptor beta chain stems from a study of T cells in Graves' hyperthyroidism and ophthalmopathy. This CDR3 spans 13 amino acids. Per the germline V gene, CDR1 is SGHTA and CDR2 is FQGTGA. The junction had 4 bases not matched to a gene; V was cut back by 4 bases and J by 9 bases. Regions amplified from RNA transcripts were the TCR beta CDR3 regions. First-round RT-PCR targeting the TCR CDR3 was performed with the HTBI primer set. TCRdb itself ran the multiplex PCR reads through MiXCR, one entry per CDR3 protein. Of roughly 100,000 distinct CDR3 sequences listed, roughly 47% are singletons. Sequenced: blood. The V and J genes are TRBV7-3 and TRBJ2-1; 9 bases line up with TRBD1. The receptor was isolated from a man aged 40-55 years with Graves' hyperthyroidism. CDR3: CASSSDRGFEQFF. The DNA of the CDR3 is TGTGCCAGCAGCTCAGACAGGGGGTTTGAGCAGTTCTTC.